A single sample gave rise to the 16 T cell receptor beta chains below, sequenced in a study of CD8 T cells in ankylosing spondylitis. Using its own MiXCR run on the 5' RACE reads, TCRdb lists one record per CDR3 protein. This table has about 130,000 distinct CDR3 sequences, around 15% appearing once. Material for sequencing was blood, either unsorted or a sorted T cell fraction (not recorded which). The receptor set was obtained from a female donor with ankylosing spondylitis or in good health (not recorded which).

As regards this clonotype: An end of the junction does not agree with germline; a read error may underlie this. The chain couples TRBV7-2 to TRBJ2-3; 7 bases line up with TRBD2. Germline CDR1 reads SGHTA; CDR2 reads FQGNSA. This CDR3 contains 15 residues. The CDR3 protein is CASSIAGFFEDTQYF. The CDR3 DNA follows: TGTGCCAGCAGCATAGCGGGTTTTTTCGAAGATACGCAGTATTTT.

Comments on this clonotype: Its ends do not fully match the called genes, so a read error is possible. The chain joins TRBV14 to TRBJ2-6; TRBD1 agrees at 12 bases. There are 20 residues in the CDR3. Per germline, CDR1 SGHDN and CDR2 FVKESK. The CDR3 here is CASSPLWGQGAFSGANGLTF. The DNA for the CDR3 is TGTGCCAGCAGCCCCTTGTGGGGACAGGGGGCATTCTCTGGGGCCAACGGCCTGACTTTC.

Turning to this clonotype: A much larger clone sits a single nucleotide away, making a read error possible. The V gene is TRBV12-3 or TRBV12-4, the J gene TRBJ2-7; a weak D match, TRBD2 (5 bases). CDR3 length: 19 amino acids. Written as DNA, the CDR3 is TGTGCCTGCAGTCACTCGGGATTGGGCATCAAGACACCGTCCTACGAGCAGTACTTC. Amino acids: CACSHSGLGIKTPSYEQYF.

This sequence joins TRBV6-2 or TRBV6-3 and TRBJ2-3, with 8 bases matching TRBD2. V lost 5 bases and J lost 1; bases outside the gene matches: 2. The germline gives CDR1 MNHEY, CDR2 SVGEGT. The CDR3 runs 14 residues. The CDR3 protein is CASSGLAGTDTQYF. In DNA form, the CDR3 reads TGTGCCAGCAGTGGACTAGCTGGCACAGATACGCAGTATTTT.

In this sample, this clonotype turned up many times. V gene TRBV7-8 combines with J gene TRBJ2-5; 7 positions agree with TRBD1. V lost 5 bases and J lost 2; bases outside the gene matches: 5. Germline V gives CDR1 SGHVS, CDR2 FQNEAQ. This CDR3 is 14 amino acids long. For the CDR3, the DNA is TGTGCCAGCAGCCCGGGACAGCATCAAGAGACCCAGTACTTC. This translates into CASSPGQHQETQYF.

This clonotype was found a few times. The chain is built from TRBV18 and TRBJ2-3, with D perhaps TRBD1 (5 bases). The CDR3 is 15 residues long. Between the trimmed V and J ends, which lost 2 bases and 2 bases, there was a span of 11 bases. The germline V gene encodes CDR1 KGHSH and CDR2 LQKENI. The CDR3 sequence is CASSPFPGITDTQYF. The DNA of the CDR3 is TGTGCCAGCTCACCATTTCCAGGGATCACAGATACGCAGTATTTT.

This clonotype was counted many times. The gene calls are TRBV21-1 and TRBJ1-6; the table's D call of TRBD1 was not tested on the DNA. TRBV21-1 is tagged as a pseudogene. CDR3 length equals 16 residues. The CDR3 region has the DNA TGTGCCAGCAGCGACCGACAGGGGTCCTATAATTCACCCCTCCACTTT. Its translation is CASSDRQGSYNSPLHF.

Ten or more counts support this clonotype. The chain is built from TRBV10-3 and TRBJ1-2, with D unresolved. The CDR3 extends over 12 amino acids. With 3 bases removed from V and 10 bases from J, the gap between germline ends came to 12 bases. The germline V gene encodes CDR1 ENHRY and CDR2 SYGVKD. The CDR3 region has the DNA TGTGCCATCAGTGACCATCCGGGCTCCTACACCTTC. The encoded protein is CAISDHPGSYTF.

This clonotype was detected a few times. This CDR3 is CASSLKTVNTEAFF. In DNA, the CDR3 is TGTGCCAGCAGTCTAAAGACTGTGAACACTGAAGCTTTCTTT. The V and J genes are TRBV12-3 or TRBV12-4 and TRBJ1-1; no firm D call. Trimming took off 5 bases at V and 0 bases at J, with 10 bases between the two ends. CDR3 size: 14 residues.

This clonotype has just a few counts. This sequence joins TRBV5-1 and TRBJ2-1, with TRBD2 matching over 13 bases. The CDR3 consists of 16 residues. Per the germline V gene, CDR1 is SGHRS and CDR2 is YFSETQ. V lost 0 bases to trimming and J lost 6 bases; unmatched junction nucleotides: 3. CDR3 loop: CASSLDRTSGGNEQFF. CDR3 DNA sequence: TGCGCCAGCAGCTTGGATAGGACTAGCGGGGGCAATGAGCAGTTCTTC.

This clonotype was recorded a few times. The genes are TRBV12-3 or TRBV12-4 and TRBJ1-5; a possible D gene is TRBD1 (5 bases). The CDR3 extends over 17 amino acids. V dropped 5 bases and J dropped 7 bases, with 24 bases sitting between them. The CDR3 region is CASSEPSGTWGVQPQHF. CDR3 bases: TGTGCCAGCAGTGAGCCTTCCGGTACATGGGGCGTCCAGCCCCAGCATTTT.

This clonotype was counted a few times. This chain connects TRBV5-5 to TRBJ2-7, with D perhaps given as TRBD1 or TRBD2 (5 bases each). This CDR3 is 17 amino acids long. Germline assignment: CDR1 SGHKS and CDR2 YYEKEE (reference sequence). Between the trimmed V and J ends, which lost 1 base and 5 bases, there was a span of 22 bases. CDR3 protein: CASSLLTGTSKWDEQYF. The CDR3 coding sequence is TGTGCCAGCAGCTTGTTAACCGGGACGTCGAAGTGGGACGAGCAGTACTTC.

This clonotype showed up many times. This chain links TRBV12-3 or TRBV12-4 with TRBJ2-7; 7 nucleotides line up with TRBD2. CDR3 length equals 15 residues. V shed 7 bases, J shed 0 bases, and the junction held 9 bases outside the gene matches. The CDR3 DNA is TGTGCCAGCACCTGGGGGGGAGCAAGCTCCTACGAGCAGTACTTC. Protein: CASTWGGASSYEQYF.

The gene calls are TRBV5-1 and TRBJ1-2; 7 bases match TRBD1. Germline-derived CDR1 and CDR2 are SGHRS and YFSETQ. CDR3 length equals 14 residues. J gave up 7 bases and V 0 bases, and 6 bases lay outside the gene matches. CDR3 residues: CASSLVVGGSGYTF. The CDR3 DNA reads as TGCGCCAGCAGCTTGGTGGTAGGGGGCTCTGGCTACACCTTC.

There are many counts of this clonotype. V is TRBV6-1 and J is TRBJ2-7; 9 bases align to TRBD2. With V trimmed by 6 bases and J by 5 bases, 14 bases remained unmatched. From germline, CDR1 is MNHNS and CDR2 SASEGT. The CDR3 is 16 amino acids. The CDR3 DNA reads as TGTGCCAGCAGCCGAGGGACTAGCAAGGGATTCGACGAGCAGTACTTC. Its translation: CASSRGTSKGFDEQYF.

In this sample, this clonotype turned up many times. The chain carries TRBV20-1 and TRBJ2-7; the D is unclear. The CDR3 totals 16 residues. The germline V gene has CDR1 DFQATT and CDR2 SNEGSKA (reference sequence). V gave up 6 bases and J gave up 2 bases, with 23 bases separating them. CDR3 loop: CSANLRLFYQTYEQYF. The CDR3, as DNA: TGCAGTGCCAACCTCCGTTTGTTTTACCAAACCTACGAGCAGTACTTC.